What follows are 8 T cell receptor beta chains derived from one specimen sequenced in a study of beta chain features in type 1 diabetes. Investigators reverse transcribed all isolated RNA, so they sequenced expressed TCRB transcripts. Profiling relied on immunoSEQ multiplex PCR, and the TCRdb table lists in-frame clones only, not all of them. The sample holds around 500,000 clones, over 9.5% seen once. Sequenced input: naive CD4+ T cells from blood. The receptors come from a woman under 30 in good health.

CDR3 DNA sequence: TGTGCCAGCAGCCGCCGGACTAGCGGGAAAGAGACCCAGTACTTC. It yields the protein CASSRRTSGKETQYF. The chain links TRBV7-9 to TRBJ2-5; 12 positions agree with TRBD2. V shed 5 bases, J shed 3 bases, and the junction held 4 bases outside the gene matches. The V gene's germline CDR1 is SEHNR and CDR2 FQNEAQ (reference sequence). The CDR3 runs to 15 residues.

This clone was recorded a few times. The chain joins TRBV7-3 to TRBJ2-3; D call uncertain. The V gene's germline CDR1 is SGHTA and CDR2 FQGTGA. V shed 3 bases and J shed 5 bases, with 9 bases lying between them. The CDR3 spans 13 residues. In DNA, the CDR3 is TGTGCCAGCAGCTTTAGGCAAGGAGATACGCAGTATTTT. Translating it yields CASSFRQGDTQYF.

The chain uses TRBV7-8 and TRBJ2-7; 7 bases match TRBD2. Trimming at V came to 6 bases and at J to 2 bases, leaving 13 bases not matched to a gene. CDR3 length: 16 residues. Germline lookup yields CDR1 SGHVS and CDR2 FQNEAQ. The CDR3 reads CASSLSAGVFTYEQYF. The CDR3 DNA sequence: TGTGCCAGCAGTCTCTCCGCGGGAGTTTTCACCTACGAGCAGTACTTC.

This clone came up a few times. The V gene is TRBV4-1, the J gene TRBJ1-6, with D perhaps TRBD1 (5 bases). Germline values: CDR1 MGHRA, CDR2 YSYEKL. The CDR3 runs 15 residues. V gave up 0 bases and J gave up 9 bases, with 12 bases separating them. The CDR3 protein is CASSQDQEGRSPLHF. The CDR3 nucleotides read TGCGCCAGCAGCCAAGATCAGGAGGGGCGTTCACCCCTCCACTTT.

The chain is built from TRBV18 and TRBJ2-3; 7 nucleotides align to TRBD2. Germline V gene lookup returns CDR1 KGHSH and CDR2 LQKENI. The V segment lost 2 bases and the J segment 3 bases; nucleotides outside the gene matches: 2. This CDR3 has 14 residues. CDR3 in amino acids: CASSPVAGTDTQYF. The CDR3 nucleotides are TGTGCCAGCTCACCAGTAGCGGGTACAGATACGCAGTATTTT.

This clone was seen a handful of times. The chain uses TRBV27 and TRBJ2-7; 11 bases are shared with TRBD2. The ends lost 5 bases at V and 0 bases at J; junction bases unmatched: 15. CDR1 MNHEY and CDR2 SMNVEV come from the germline V gene (reference sequence). CDR3 length: 19 residues. CDR3 residues: CASSPSKSGTSGYSYEQYF. Here the CDR3 DNA reads TGTGCCAGCAGTCCTTCTAAATCCGGGACTAGCGGCTACTCCTACGAGCAGTACTTC.

In its sample, this clone was seen many times. The rearrangement uses TRBV30 and TRBJ1-5; possibly TRBD1 for D (6 bases). The CDR3 contains 13 residues. Germline CDR1 reads GTSNPN; CDR2 reads SVGIG (reference sequence). V lost 2 bases to trimming and J lost 7 bases, with 12 bases between them. In DNA, the CDR3 is TGTGCCTGGAGTATGGGGGACAACCAGCCCCAGCATTTT. Its translation is CAWSMGDNQPQHF.

This chain uses TRBV6-6 with TRBJ2-7; D tentatively fits TRBD1 or TRBD2 (5 bases each). The CDR3 sequence is 13 residues long. Trimming cost V 6 bases and J 7 bases, with 16 bases left between them. The germline CDR1 and CDR2 sequences are MNHNY and SVGAGI (reference sequence). This CDR3 is CASSSQGTGEQYV. CDR3 nucleotide sequence: TGTGCCAGCAGCTCACAAGGGACGGGGGAGCAGTACGTC.